This TCR beta chain was observed in a study of technical replicates of blood from four donors. V lost 4 bases to trimming and J lost 6 bases, with 17 bases between them. The CDR3 contains 14 residues. Germline V gives CDR1 SGHRS, CDR2 YFSETQ. Using immunoSEQ multiplex PCR, the repertoire was profiled, and TCRdb retains in-frame clones only, with some absent. The profile shows 13,000 to 15,000 clones, roughly 83% of them singletons. The sequencing sample was made of PBMCs. The chain is built from TRBV5-1 and TRBJ2-7; D not certain. This clonotype originated in a human donor in good health. This CDR3 is CASSGKQQEPEQYF. CDR3 in DNA: TGCGCCAGCAGCGGTAAACAGCAGGAACCCGAGCAGTACTTC.